The 7 T cell receptor beta chains below come from one sample, sequenced in a study of shared clonotypes between healthy human individuals. The assay was immunoSEQ multiplex PCR, and TCRdb's table has in-frame clones only and misses some. Of more than 1.2 million clones in the sample, just under 99% are singletons; the top ten hold around 0.33%. The sample was naive CD4+ T cells sorted from blood. Subset: CD45RA+ positively selected. These receptors were obtained from a man aged 30 to 39 in good health.

This clone has only a few counts. This sequence joins TRBV27 and TRBJ1-4; tentative D call: TRBD1 (5 bases). CDR1 and CDR2 from the germline V gene are MNHEY and SMNVEV (reference sequence). Deletions cut 4 bases from V and 7 bases from J, with 13 bases between. CDR3 length: 14 amino acids. The DNA for the CDR3 is TGTGCCAGCAGTTCATTCAGGGTGGGTGAAAAACTGTTTTTT. The encoded protein is CASSSFRVGEKLFF.

The rearrangement links TRBV18 to TRBJ1-2; D is ambiguous. The CDR3 length is 14 residues. Trimming shortened V by 0 bases and J by 2 bases, and 7 bases separated the two germline ends. The germline gives CDR1 KGHSH, CDR2 LQKENI. CDR3 in amino acids: CASSPPGINYGYTF. As DNA, the CDR3 is TGTGCCAGCTCACCACCGGGTATAAACTATGGCTACACCTTC.

The chain recombines TRBV2 with TRBJ1-5, with unresolved D. The CDR3 runs 12 residues. Germline V gene data show CDR1 as SNHLY and CDR2 as FYNNEI. Trimming removed 1 base at V and 9 bases at J, with 7 bases between. This CDR3 is CASSEGGPPQHF. As DNA, the CDR3 is TGTGCCAGCAGTGAAGGGGGTCCGCCCCAGCATTTT. The full variable domain, in which reference TRBV2 and TRBJ1-5 provide the parts outside the CDR3, is EPEVTQTPSHQVTQMGQEVILRCVPISNHLYFYWYRQILGQKVEFLVSFYNNEISEKSEIFDDQFSVERPDGSNFTLKIRSTKLEDSAMYFCASSEGGPPQHFGDGTRLSIL.

V and J are TRBV18 and TRBJ2-1, with D maybe TRBD1 (6 bases). The CDR3 runs 14 residues. In germline, CDR1 is KGHSH, CDR2 LQKENI. V dropped 8 bases and J dropped 3 bases, with 14 bases sitting between them. The CDR3 coding sequence is TGTGCCAGCAGAGGACAGTCAAACTACAATGAGCAGTTCTTC. Protein: CASRGQSNYNEQFF.

A note on this clone: Different DNA sequences within this sample yield the same CDR3. The chain uses TRBV5-1 and TRBJ2-1, with 11 nucleotides matching TRBD2. From germline, CDR1 is SGHRS and CDR2 YFSETQ. Germline trimming cut 3 bases from V and 4 bases from J; bases unmatched to any gene: 3. The CDR3 length is 15 residues. This CDR3 is CASSSTSGIYNEQFF. Written as DNA, the CDR3 is TGCGCCAGCAGCTCGACTAGCGGGATTTACAATGAGCAGTTCTTC.

The V call is TRBV5-4, the J call TRBJ2-1; 13 bases map to TRBD2. Germline CDR1 and CDR2: SGHNT and YYREEE (reference sequence). V shed 4 bases and J 3 bases; nucleotides not matched to a gene: 10. There are 18 residues in the CDR3. The CDR3 here is CASSRTSGRSSSYNEQFF. As DNA, the CDR3 is TGTGCCAGCAGCCGGACTAGCGGGAGAAGTAGTAGCTACAATGAGCAGTTCTTC.

This clone was recorded once. V and J are TRBV30 and TRBJ1-2; no reliable D call. The CDR3 is 12 amino acids. V gave up 2 bases and J gave up 8 bases, with 12 bases separating them. Germline V gives CDR1 GTSNPN, CDR2 SVGIG (reference sequence). The CDR3 loop is CAWSFDAGGYTF. The CDR3 DNA is TGTGCCTGGAGTTTTGACGCGGGGGGCTACACCTTC. The whole variable domain, remainder taken from reference TRBV30 and TRBJ1-2, is SQTIHQWPATLVQPVGSPLSLECTVEGTSNPNLYWYRQAAGRGLQLLFYSVGIGQISSEVPQNLSASRPQDRQFILSSKKLLLSDSGFYLCAWSFDAGGYTFGSGTRLTVV.